This T cell receptor (beta chain) was identified during a study of blood T cell repertoires in COVID-19. Study-wide context: From T cells, B-cell-depleted T cells, or PBMCs came the material, which was cDNA or gDNA.

In the authors' methods: Counts of nucleated cells, estimated from reference gene primer amplification, were obtained. Repertoires were generated with immunoSEQ multiplex PCR, while TCRdb's copy carries only in-frame clones and drops some. Clone size and V and J calls were adopted from that table, with D and trimming inferred from the DNA. The repertoire includes about 120,000 clones, around 86% of them detected once, and 25% to 30% sits in the top ten. Germline loops: CDR1 MGHDK, CDR2 SYGVNS. This CDR3 is built from 14 residues. The junction had 5 bases not matched to a gene; V was cut back by 5 bases and J by 3 bases.

Sequencing was carried out using peripheral blood. The chain uses TRBV25-1 and TRBJ1-1; 8 nucleotides line up with TRBD1. The sequence came from a woman aged 70-85 years with acute or convalescent COVID-19. CDR3 DNA: TGTGCCAGCAGTAAGACAGGGGTGGACACTGAAGCTTTCTTT. It translates to CASSKTGVDTEAFF. Using reference TRBV25-1 and TRBJ1-1 for the parts outside the CDR3, the full variable domain is EADIYQTPRYLVIGTGKKITLECSQTMGHDKMYWYQQDPGMELHLIHYSYGVNSTEKGDLSSESTVSRIRTEHFPLTLESARPSHTSQYLCASSKTGVDTEAFFGQGTRLTVV.